This entry lists 24 T cell receptor beta chains sequenced from one sample in a study of blood T cell repertoires in COVID-19. Method: immunoSEQ multiplex PCR; TCRdb's copy keeps in-frame clones and lacks some. This sample carries about 380,000 clones, more than 70% of them seen once, and the ten largest clones take 1.3%. Sequencing input: PBMCs or T cells enriched from blood (not recorded which). The receptors originated from a man aged 25 to 40 who had recovered from COVID-19.

The genes are TRBV18 and TRBJ1-5; D gene unclear. Per germline, CDR1 KGHSH and CDR2 LQKENI. V was clipped by 2 bases and J by 3 bases, with 11 bases between them. This CDR3 spans 15 amino acids. The CDR3 loop is CASSPEGLFNQPQHF. Written as DNA, the CDR3 is TGTGCCAGCTCACCAGAAGGACTCTTCAATCAGCCCCAGCATTTT.

V and J are TRBV5-1 and TRBJ2-6; 7 bases are shared with TRBD1. Germline V gene sequence: CDR1 SGHRS, CDR2 YFSETQ. J gave up 0 bases and V 3 bases, and 9 bases lay outside the gene matches. The length of the CDR3 is 18 residues. In nucleotides, the CDR3 is TGCGCCAGCAGCTATAAAACAGGGGAAGTCTCTGGGGCCAACGTCCTGACTTTC. It is translated as CASSYKTGEVSGANVLTF.

This chain uses TRBV27 with TRBJ2-6; D possibly corresponds to TRBD1 (6 bases). The CDR3 spans 18 residues. V was pared by 4 bases and J by 0 bases, with 16 bases between. Per the germline V gene, CDR1 is MNHEY and CDR2 is SMNVEV (reference sequence). As DNA, the CDR3 is TGTGCCAGCAGTTCTATGACAGGTCCCGTCTCTGGGGCCAACGTCCTGACTTTC. It is translated as CASSSMTGPVSGANVLTF.

The J gene is TRBJ2-1, the V gene TRBV20-1; unclear D gene. The CDR3 runs to 13 residues. Trimming left V 3 bases short and J 9 bases short, with 15 bases between. In germline, CDR1 is DFQATT, CDR2 SNEGSKA (reference sequence). In DNA form, the CDR3 reads TGCAGTGCTAGTGACCCCCAAACCGGTGAGCAGTTCTTC. This codes for CSASDPQTGEQFF.

V and J are TRBV9 and TRBJ1-1; no firm D call. CDR3 length equals 13 residues. The ends were cut back, 4 bases at V and 1 base at J, with 8 bases in the middle. The germline CDR1 and CDR2 sequences are SGDLS and YYNGEE. The CDR3 coding sequence is TGTGCCAGCAGCCGGGGAGGGAACACTGAAGCTTTCTTT. This encodes CASSRGGNTEAFF.

This sequence joins TRBV27 and TRBJ1-1, with 8 bases matching TRBD1. Losses at the gene ends were 5 bases for V and 1 base for J; bases not matched to a gene: 3. The CDR3 runs 14 residues. In germline, CDR1 is MNHEY, CDR2 SMNVEV (reference sequence). Here the CDR3 DNA reads TGTGCCAGCAGTCGGACAGGGCCGAACACTGAAGCTTTCTTT. Translation: CASSRTGPNTEAFF.

This clone was found once. This chain connects TRBV13 to TRBJ2-5, with D perhaps TRBD2 (5 bases). The germline gives CDR1 PRHDT, CDR2 FYEKMQ (reference sequence). The CDR3 is made up of 16 amino acids. Between the trimmed V and J ends, which lost 5 bases and 5 bases, there was a span of 21 bases. In DNA form, the CDR3 reads TGTGCCAGCAGCCGTCGACGCACTATAGCGACGGAGACCCAGTACTTC. As protein: CASSRRRTIATETQYF.

This clone has just one count. The rearrangement uses TRBV6-5 and TRBJ1-5, with 7 bases lining up with TRBD1. The CDR3 is 15 residues long. CDR1 and CDR2 (germline): MNHEY, SVGAGI. V lost 5 bases, J lost 2 bases, and 6 bases stayed unmatched. CDR3 protein: CASSRWTGGNQPQHF. CDR3 sequence (DNA): TGTGCCAGCAGTAGGTGGACAGGCGGCAATCAGCCCCAGCATTTT.

The V gene is TRBV18, the J gene TRBJ2-1; D is possibly TRBD2 (6 bases). This CDR3 region has 17 residues. Per the germline V gene, CDR1 is KGHSH and CDR2 is LQKENI. Trimming shortened V by 3 bases and J by 4 bases, and 19 bases separated the two germline ends. CDR3 sequence reads: CASSPRSPAGQYNEQFF. In DNA, the CDR3 is TGTGCCAGCTCACCCAGAAGCCCAGCGGGCCAGTACAATGAGCAGTTCTTC.

V and J are TRBV7-2 and TRBJ1-2, with D maybe TRBD1 (5 bases). CDR3 length: 13 residues. V lost 5 bases, J lost 7 bases, and 14 bases lay in between. Germline V gene lookup returns CDR1 SGHTA and CDR2 FQGNSA. CDR3 nucleotides: TGTGCCAGCAGCCCACAGGAGCTGGGTGGCTACACCTTC. This sequence encodes CASSPQELGGYTF.

The chain joins TRBV19 to TRBJ1-1; 11 nucleotides align to TRBD1. Trimming took 7 bases from V and 7 from J; bases not matched to a gene: 23. Germline V CDR1 and CDR2: LNHDA, SQIVND (reference sequence). This CDR3 has 19 residues. The CDR3 here is CASTEVWGDRGSSGIEAFF. The CDR3 DNA sequence: TGTGCCAGTACCGAAGTGTGGGGGGACAGGGGGTCTAGTGGGATTGAAGCTTTCTTT.

The chain recombines TRBV30 with TRBJ1-1; TRBD1 matches at 8 bases. The CDR3 spans 13 residues. V gave up 4 bases and J gave up 3 bases; unmatched junction bases: 4. CDR1 and CDR2 (germline): GTSNPN, SVGIG (reference sequence). The CDR3 region is CAWTGQAYTEAFF. In nucleotides, the CDR3 is TGTGCCTGGACGGGACAGGCCTACACTGAAGCTTTCTTT.

The rearrangement uses TRBV5-4 and TRBJ1-3, with D perhaps matching TRBD1 (6 bases). Germline CDR1 is SGHNT and CDR2 is YYREEE (reference sequence). This CDR3 has 16 residues. The ends were cut back, 0 bases at V and 0 bases at J, with 10 bases in the middle. Here the CDR3 reads CASSLAGQLSGNTIYF. The CDR3 DNA reads as TGTGCCAGCAGCTTGGCCGGACAGCTCTCTGGAAACACCATATATTTT.

This chain joins TRBV5-1 and TRBJ2-1; 9 nucleotides agree with TRBD2. This CDR3 is built from 14 residues. With 3 bases clipped from V and 8 bases from J, the junction kept 6 bases outside the gene matches. Looked up from germline, CDR1 is SGHRS and CDR2 is YFSETQ. This CDR3 reads CASSSASGEDEQFF. Written as DNA, the CDR3 is TGCGCCAGCAGCTCTGCTAGCGGGGAAGATGAGCAGTTCTTC.

The rearrangement uses TRBV7-9 and TRBJ1-6, with D possibly matching TRBD1 (6 bases). CDR1 and CDR2 (germline): SEHNR, FQNEAQ (reference sequence). V was cut by 5 bases and J by 6 bases, with 11 bases left in between. The CDR3 length is 14 residues. CDR3 nucleotides: TGTGCCAGCAGCATACAGGGAATTAATTCACCCCTCCACTTT. This sequence encodes CASSIQGINSPLHF.

V is TRBV29-1 and J is TRBJ1-2, with 7 bases identical to TRBD1. Per the germline V gene, CDR1 is SQVTM and CDR2 is ANQGSEA. The CDR3 runs to 11 residues. Trimming took 4 bases from V and 8 from J; bases not matched to a gene: 4. CDR3 DNA: TGCAGCGTTGCAGGGGGGACAGGCTACACCTTC. Encoded protein: CSVAGGTGYTF.

This chain uses TRBV7-9 with TRBJ1-5; D unresolved. The CDR3 has 16 amino acids. Between the trimmed V and J ends, which lost 0 bases and 2 bases, there was a span of 11 bases. Germline V CDR1 and CDR2: SEHNR, FQNEAQ (reference sequence). As DNA, the CDR3 is TGTGCCAGCAGCTTAGCAGCCGGACTGGGCAATCAGCCCCAGCATTTT. This codes for CASSLAAGLGNQPQHF.

The chain uses TRBV5-5 and TRBJ1-2, with D perhaps TRBD1 (5 bases). The length of the CDR3 is 16 residues. V was shortened by 2 bases and J by 4 bases, with 18 bases between the two germline ends. The germline V gene has CDR1 SGHKS and CDR2 YYEKEE (reference sequence). CDR3 residues: CASSFQFGRTFYGYTF. CDR3 nucleotide sequence: TGTGCCAGCAGCTTTCAGTTCGGCAGGACATTCTATGGCTACACCTTC.

The gene calls are TRBV18 and TRBJ1-1; D unclear. V lost 4 bases, J lost 4 bases, and 13 bases lay in between. The CDR3 sequence is 14 residues long. Per germline, CDR1 KGHSH and CDR2 LQKENI. The CDR3 protein is CASSQSGLGTEAFF. In DNA form, the CDR3 reads TGTGCCAGCTCACAGAGTGGGCTGGGCACTGAAGCTTTCTTT.

The V and J genes are TRBV24-1 and TRBJ2-1; 9 bases map to TRBD1. V shed 4 bases, J shed 3 bases, and the junction held 3 bases outside the gene matches. Germline V CDR1 and CDR2: KGHDR, SFDVKD. CDR3 length equals 15 residues. CDR3 nucleotide sequence: TGTGCCACCAGTGACTCGGGACAGGGCTACAATGAGCAGTTCTTC. It encodes CATSDSGQGYNEQFF.

The rearrangement links TRBV5-1 to TRBJ1-1; a possible D gene is TRBD1 (5 bases). Germline assignment: CDR1 SGHRS and CDR2 YFSETQ. The CDR3 totals 13 residues. Trimming pared 4 bases from V and 8 bases from J, leaving 15 bases between. CDR3 in DNA: TGCGCCAGCAGCCCCCGGCAGGGTGGGGAAGCTTTCTTT. This gives the protein CASSPRQGGEAFF.

This chain uses TRBV29-1 with TRBJ2-7, with 10 bases that match TRBD1. The CDR3 runs 15 residues. Germline assignment: CDR1 SQVTM and CDR2 ANQGSEA. The V and J ends lost 0 bases and 6 bases, in that order; junction bases with no gene match: 8. The CDR3 coding sequence is TGCAGCGTTGAAGAAGGGGACAGGGGAACCGGCGAGCAGTACTTC. This sequence encodes CSVEEGDRGTGEQYF.

The chain joins TRBV9 to TRBJ2-5, with 10 positions matching TRBD2. The CDR3 totals 15 residues. Germline-derived CDR1 and CDR2 are SGDLS and YYNGEE. Losses at the gene ends were 0 bases for V and 4 bases for J; bases not matched to a gene: 3. The CDR3, as DNA: TGTGCCAGCAGCGTAGTGGCTAGCGGGGGAGAGACCCAGTACTTC. Protein: CASSVVASGGETQYF. Full variable domain (remainder filled in from reference TRBV9 and TRBJ2-5): DSGVTQTPKHLITATGQRVTLRCSPRSGDLSVYWYQQSLDQGLQFLIQYYNGEERAKGNILERFSAQQFPDLHSELNLSSLELGDSALYFCASSVVASGGETQYFGPGTRLLVL.

V is TRBV4-1 and J is TRBJ1-3; 9 positions match TRBD1. Germline V CDR1 and CDR2: MGHRA, YSYEKL. The CDR3 has 15 amino acids. The ends lost 4 bases at V and 7 bases at J; junction bases unmatched: 8. CDR3 DNA: TGCGCCAGCAGCCCGGGACAGGGCCAGGTTAACACCATATATTTT. Translated: CASSPGQGQVNTIYF.